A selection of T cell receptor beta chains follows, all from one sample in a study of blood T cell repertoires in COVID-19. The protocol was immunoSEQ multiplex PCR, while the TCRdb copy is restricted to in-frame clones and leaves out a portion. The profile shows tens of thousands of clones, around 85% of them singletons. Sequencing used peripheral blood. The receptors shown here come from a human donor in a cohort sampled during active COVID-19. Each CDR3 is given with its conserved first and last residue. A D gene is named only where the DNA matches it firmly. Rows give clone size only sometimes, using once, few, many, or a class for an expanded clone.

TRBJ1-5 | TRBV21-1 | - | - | TGTGCCAGCAGCAAAGGACAGTTCAAAATTAATCAGCCCCAGCATTTT | CASSKGQFKINQPQHF
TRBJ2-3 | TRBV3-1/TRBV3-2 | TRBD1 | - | TGTGCCAGCAGCCCAATGGGACAGGGGTTTGCAGATACGCAGTATTTT | CASSPMGQGFADTQYF
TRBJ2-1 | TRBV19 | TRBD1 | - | TGTGCCAGTACCAAACGGGGACAGGGCTACAATGAGCAGTTCTTC | CASTKRGQGYNEQFF
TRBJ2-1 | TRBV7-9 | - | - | TGTGCCAGCAGCTTAGTCCAGGGCGAATATGAGCAGTTCTTC | CASSLVQGEYEQFF
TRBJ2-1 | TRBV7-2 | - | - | TGTGCCAGCAGCTTAGAACCTACCTCCTACAATGAGCAGTTCTTC | CASSLEPTSYNEQFF
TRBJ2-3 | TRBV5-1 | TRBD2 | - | TGCGCCAGCAGAGCGGGACTAGCTTTCACAGATACGCAGTATTTT | CASRAGLAFTDTQYF
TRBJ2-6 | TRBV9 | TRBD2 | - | TGTGCCAGCAGCGTAGACGGGGGGGCCTCTGGGGCCAACGTCCTGACTTTC | CASSVDGGASGANVLTF
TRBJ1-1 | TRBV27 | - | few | TGTGCCAGCAGTTTATACAGGAACACTGAAGCTTTCTTT | CASSLYRNTEAFF
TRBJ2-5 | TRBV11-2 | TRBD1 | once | TGTGCCAGCAGCCAAGACAGGGGAGAGACCCAGTACTTC | CASSQDRGETQYF
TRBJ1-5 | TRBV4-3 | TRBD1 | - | TGCGCCAGCAGCCCGGACAGGGTTTCAACATTCGGGCCCCAGCATTTT | CASSPDRVSTFGPQHF
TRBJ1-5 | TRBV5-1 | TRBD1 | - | TGCGCCAGCAGCTTGGAGGTCACAGGGGCAGGTCAGCCCCAGCATTTT | CASSLEVTGAGQPQHF
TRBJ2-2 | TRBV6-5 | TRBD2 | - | TGTGCCAGCAGGCCTCAGCGGGAGGGGTCCGGGGAGCTGTTTTTT | CASRPQREGSGELFF
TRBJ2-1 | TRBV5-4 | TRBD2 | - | TGTGCCAGCAGCCCGCCGGGACTAGCGGGAGGTGGGTTCTTC | CASSPPGLAGGGFF
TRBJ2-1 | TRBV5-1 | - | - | TGCGCCAGCACCACATCCTACAATGAGCAGTTCTTC | CASTTSYNEQFF
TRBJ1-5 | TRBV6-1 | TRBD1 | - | TGTGCCAGCAGTGAATTAGGGACAGGGATTCAGCCCCAGCATTTT | CASSELGTGIQPQHF
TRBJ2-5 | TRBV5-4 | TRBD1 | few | TGTGCCAGCAGCTTCAACCTACGGACAGGGGGCGTCGGGACCCAGTACTTC | CASSFNLRTGGVGTQYF
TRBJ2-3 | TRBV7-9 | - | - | TGTGCCAGCAGCTCGACTGGGGCAGGGACAGATACGCAGTATTTT | CASSSTGAGTDTQYF
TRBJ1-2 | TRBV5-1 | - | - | TGCGCCAGCAGCCAACAGGAGAACTATGGCTACACCTTC | CASSQQENYGYTF
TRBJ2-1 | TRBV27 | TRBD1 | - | TGTGCCAGCAAAAGGTTAGGACAGGGGACGTCTAATGAGCAGTTCTTC | CASKRLGQGTSNEQFF
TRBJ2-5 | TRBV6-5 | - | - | TGTGCCAGCAGTTACTCGAGGCAGGAGGAAGAGACCCAGTACTTC | CASSYSRQEEETQYF
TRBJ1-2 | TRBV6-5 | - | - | TGTGCCAGCAGTTCCTCAGGGGCCTCAGGGTATGGCTACACCTTC | CASSSSGASGYGYTF
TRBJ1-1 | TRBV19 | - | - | TGTGCCAGTAGTATCCGAGACAGACTCGACACTGAAGCTTTCTTT | CASSIRDRLDTEAFF